The 10 T cell receptor beta chains listed next were all sequenced from one sample in a study of T cell responses to AZD1222 COVID-19 vaccine (dated by TCRdb to the early 2020s). The library was produced with the immunoSEQ multiplex PCR assay. TCRdb re-hosts the immuneACCESS table, in-frame sequences only. Its copies lack some clones; in the studies checked, an unresolved V gene accounts for under half of them, and the cause for the rest is not known. The sample includes approximately 99,000 clones, with approximately 90% observed a single time. The leading ten clones occupy roughly 3.2% of the sample. The time point label corresponds to: baseline before first vaccination. What the treatment or condition label conveys for this sample: meningococcal conjugate vaccine given as trial control. The sequencing here drew on peripheral blood, taken on day 0 of MenACWY control vaccination. These receptors came from an adult in good health.

This clone appeared a single time. The V and J genes are TRBV7-3 and TRBJ2-1, with 11 bases fitting TRBD2. CDR3 length: 15 amino acids. From germline, CDR1 is SGHTA and CDR2 FQGTGA. V lost 4 bases, J lost 3 bases, and 2 bases stayed unmatched. CDR3: CASSSLAGGYNEQFF. CDR3 nucleotides: TGTGCCAGCAGCTCCCTAGCGGGGGGCTACAATGAGCAGTTCTTC.

DNA of the CDR3: TGTGCCAGCAGCACAGAAGTGCGGGGTACCCTTGAGCCCCAGCATTTT. Its translation is CASSTEVRGTLEPQHF. The chain joins TRBV7-9 to TRBJ1-5; D not certain. Germline V gene sequence: CDR1 SEHNR, CDR2 FQNEAQ (reference sequence). The CDR3 runs to 16 residues. With 5 bases removed from V and 8 bases from J, the gap between germline ends came to 22 bases.

Worth noting for this clone: In the same sample, other DNA sequences code for this CDR3. The V call is TRBV6-5, the J call TRBJ1-5; a possible D gene is TRBD1 (5 bases). The germline V and J ends were trimmed by 3 bases and 1 base, with 7 bases remaining between them. CDR3 size: 14 residues. The germline V gene has CDR1 MNHEY and CDR2 SVGAGI. The CDR3: CASSYGGSNQPQHF. CDR3 sequence (DNA): TGTGCCAGCAGTTATGGGGGGAGCAATCAGCCCCAGCATTTT.

The chain combines TRBV19 with TRBJ2-7; perhaps TRBD2 as D (5 bases). Germline CDR1 LNHDA, CDR2 SQIVND (reference sequence). This CDR3 region has 14 residues. V lost 6 bases and J lost 3, with 15 bases in between. The CDR3 region is CASSPGDGDYEQYF. CDR3 DNA sequence: TGTGCCAGTAGCCCCGGTGACGGGGACTACGAGCAGTACTTC.

This rearrangement joins TRBV6-4 to TRBJ1-1, with 8 bases aligning to TRBD1. The CDR3 sequence is 15 residues long. J lost 3 bases, V lost 6 bases, and 9 bases had no gene match. CDR1 and CDR2 from the germline V gene are MRHNA and SNTAGT. CDR3: CASRGRTGSDTEAFF. CDR3 nucleotide sequence: TGTGCCAGCAGGGGAAGGACAGGGTCGGACACTGAAGCTTTCTTT.

This clone occurred a few times. The chain couples TRBV18 to TRBJ1-6; D might be TRBD1 (5 bases). V was trimmed by 3 bases and J by 10 bases, leaving 10 bases between them. The CDR3 has 13 amino acids. Germline loops: CDR1 KGHSH, CDR2 LQKENI. The CDR3 loop reads CASSPSGMSPLHF. In DNA, the CDR3 is TGTGCCAGCTCACCGTCAGGGATGTCACCCCTCCACTTT.

V is TRBV27 and J is TRBJ1-5; possible D gene TRBD1, 5 bases. The CDR3 runs 14 residues. Germline V CDR1 and CDR2: MNHEY, SMNVEV (reference sequence). Trimming stripped 3 bases from V and 3 bases from J, with 9 bases between. The CDR3, as DNA: TGTGCCAGCAGTTTCTCAGGGCTCAATCAGCCCCAGCATTTT. Encoded protein: CASSFSGLNQPQHF.

The chain carries TRBV6-2 or TRBV6-3 and TRBJ1-2; TRBD1 matches at 10 bases. Losses at the gene ends were 6 bases for V and 4 bases for J; bases not matched to a gene: 8. The CDR3 spans 15 residues. CDR1 and CDR2 (germline): MNHEY, SVGEGT. In nucleotides, the CDR3 is TGTGCCAGCAGCCTGGGACAGGGGAGTTCCTATGGCTACACCTTC. It codes for CASSLGQGSSYGYTF.

V and J are TRBV6-5 and TRBJ1-5; D might be TRBD1 (6 bases). The length of the CDR3 is 14 residues. Germline V lookup: CDR1 MNHEY, CDR2 SVGAGI. Between the trimmed V and J ends, which lost 8 bases and 3 bases, there was a span of 14 bases. The CDR3: CASGEQGNNQPQHF. CDR3 in DNA: TGTGCCAGCGGGGAACAGGGTAACAATCAGCCCCAGCATTTT.

The CDR3 loop is CASSLALSGYTF. The CDR3 DNA reads as TGTGCCAGCAGCTTGGCATTAAGTGGCTACACCTTC. This chain connects TRBV5-6 to TRBJ1-2; no clear D gene. The CDR3 totals 12 residues. The V end lost 0 bases, the J end lost 7 bases, and 7 bases lay between the germline ends. Germline V gene lookup returns CDR1 SGHDT and CDR2 YYEEEE.